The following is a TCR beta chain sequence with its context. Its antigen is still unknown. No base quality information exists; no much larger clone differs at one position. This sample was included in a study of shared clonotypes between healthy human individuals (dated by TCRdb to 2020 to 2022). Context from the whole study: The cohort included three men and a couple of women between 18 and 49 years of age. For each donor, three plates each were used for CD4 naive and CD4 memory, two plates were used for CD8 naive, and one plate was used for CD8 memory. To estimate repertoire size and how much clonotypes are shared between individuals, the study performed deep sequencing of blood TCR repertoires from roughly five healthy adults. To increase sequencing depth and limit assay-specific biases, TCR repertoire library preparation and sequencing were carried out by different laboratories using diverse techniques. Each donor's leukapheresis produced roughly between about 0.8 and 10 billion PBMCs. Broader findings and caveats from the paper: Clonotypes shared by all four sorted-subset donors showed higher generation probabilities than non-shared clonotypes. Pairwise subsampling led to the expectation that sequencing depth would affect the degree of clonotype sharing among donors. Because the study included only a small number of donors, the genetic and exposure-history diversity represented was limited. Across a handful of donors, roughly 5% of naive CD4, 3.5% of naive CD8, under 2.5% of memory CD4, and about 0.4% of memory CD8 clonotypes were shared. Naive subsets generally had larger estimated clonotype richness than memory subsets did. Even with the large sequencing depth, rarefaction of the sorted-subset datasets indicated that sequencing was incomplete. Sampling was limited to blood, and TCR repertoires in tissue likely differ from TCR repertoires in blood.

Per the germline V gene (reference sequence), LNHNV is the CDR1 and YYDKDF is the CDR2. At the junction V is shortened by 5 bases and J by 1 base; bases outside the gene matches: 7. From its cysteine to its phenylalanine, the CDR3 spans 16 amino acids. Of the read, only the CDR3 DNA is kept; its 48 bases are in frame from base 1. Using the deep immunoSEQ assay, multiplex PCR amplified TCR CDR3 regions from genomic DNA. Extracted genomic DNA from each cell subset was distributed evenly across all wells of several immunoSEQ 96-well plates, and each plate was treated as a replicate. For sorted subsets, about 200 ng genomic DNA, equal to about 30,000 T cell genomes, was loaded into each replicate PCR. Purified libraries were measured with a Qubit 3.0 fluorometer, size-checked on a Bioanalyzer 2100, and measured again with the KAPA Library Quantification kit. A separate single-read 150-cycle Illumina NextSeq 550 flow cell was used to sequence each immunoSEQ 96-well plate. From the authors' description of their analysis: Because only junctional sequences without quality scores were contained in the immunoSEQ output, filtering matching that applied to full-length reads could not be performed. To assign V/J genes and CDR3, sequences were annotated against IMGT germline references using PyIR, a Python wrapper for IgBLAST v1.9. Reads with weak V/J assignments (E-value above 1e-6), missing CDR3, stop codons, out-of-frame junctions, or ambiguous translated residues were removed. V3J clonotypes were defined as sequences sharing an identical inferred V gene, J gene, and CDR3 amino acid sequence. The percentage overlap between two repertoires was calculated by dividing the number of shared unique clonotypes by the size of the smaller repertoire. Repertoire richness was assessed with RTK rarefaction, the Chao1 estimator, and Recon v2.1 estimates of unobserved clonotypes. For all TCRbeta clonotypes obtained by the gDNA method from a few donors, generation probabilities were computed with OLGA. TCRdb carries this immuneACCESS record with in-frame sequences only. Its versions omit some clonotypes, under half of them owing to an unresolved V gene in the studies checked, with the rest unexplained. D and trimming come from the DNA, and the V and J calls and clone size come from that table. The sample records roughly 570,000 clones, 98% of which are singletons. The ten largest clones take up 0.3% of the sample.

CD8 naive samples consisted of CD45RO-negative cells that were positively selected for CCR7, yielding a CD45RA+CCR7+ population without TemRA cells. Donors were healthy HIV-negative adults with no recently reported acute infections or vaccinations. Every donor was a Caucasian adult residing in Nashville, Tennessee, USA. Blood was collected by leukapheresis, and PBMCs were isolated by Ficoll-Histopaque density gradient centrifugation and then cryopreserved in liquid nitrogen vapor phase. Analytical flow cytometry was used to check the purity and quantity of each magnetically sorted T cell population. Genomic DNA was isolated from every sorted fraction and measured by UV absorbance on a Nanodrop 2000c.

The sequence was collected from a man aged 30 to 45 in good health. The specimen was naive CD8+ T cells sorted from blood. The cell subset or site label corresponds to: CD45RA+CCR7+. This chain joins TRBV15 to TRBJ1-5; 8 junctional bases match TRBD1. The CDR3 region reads CATSEDRGRSNQPQHF. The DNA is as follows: TGTGCCACCAGCGAAGACAGGGGACGGAGCAATCAGCCCCAGCATTTT.